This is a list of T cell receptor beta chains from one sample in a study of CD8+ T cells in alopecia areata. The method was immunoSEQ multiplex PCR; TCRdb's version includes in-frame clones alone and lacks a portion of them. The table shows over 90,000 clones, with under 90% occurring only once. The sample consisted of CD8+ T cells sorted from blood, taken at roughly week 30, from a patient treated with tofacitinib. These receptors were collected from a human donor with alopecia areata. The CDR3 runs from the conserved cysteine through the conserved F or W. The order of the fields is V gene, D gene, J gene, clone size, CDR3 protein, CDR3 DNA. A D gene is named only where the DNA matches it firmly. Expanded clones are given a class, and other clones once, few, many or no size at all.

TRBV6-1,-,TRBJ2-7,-,CASRDSYEQYF,TGTGCCAGCAGGGACAGCTACGAGCAGTACTTC
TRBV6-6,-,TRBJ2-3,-,CASSHGWGLSTDTQYF,TGTGCCAGCAGTCACGGATGGGGGTTGAGCACAGATACGCAGTATTTT
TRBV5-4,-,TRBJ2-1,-,CASSLTGNEQFF,TGTGCCAGCAGCTTGACCGGGAATGAGCAGTTCTTC
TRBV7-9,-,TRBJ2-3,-,CASSPRRGDSPLTDTQYF,TGTGCCAGCAGCCCAAGGCGCGGGGACAGCCCTCTCACAGATACGCAGTATTTT
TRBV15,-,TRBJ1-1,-,CATSRARGLNTEAFF,TGTGCCACCAGCAGGGCCAGGGGTTTGAACACTGAAGCTTTCTTT
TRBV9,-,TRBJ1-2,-,CASGDPLFF,TGTGCCAGCGGGGACCCCCTCTTCTTC
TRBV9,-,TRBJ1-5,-,CASSVGWDQPQHF,TGTGCCAGCAGCGTAGGGTGGGATCAGCCCCAGCATTTT
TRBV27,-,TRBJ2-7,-,CASSFEGSGPSYEQYF,TGTGCCAGCAGTTTTGAGGGGTCAGGGCCTTCCTACGAGCAGTACTTC
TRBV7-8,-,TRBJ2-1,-,CASSLDGGSYNEQFF,TGTGCCAGCAGCTTGGACGGGGGCTCCTACAATGAGCAGTTCTTC
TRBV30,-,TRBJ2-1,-,CAWSVTPGGYNEQFF,TGTGCCTGGAGTGTAACGCCTGGGGGGTACAATGAGCAGTTCTTC
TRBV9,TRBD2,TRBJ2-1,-,CASSARGLGPTDEQFF,TGTGCCAGCAGCGCCCGGGGACTAGGACCCACGGATGAGCAGTTCTTC
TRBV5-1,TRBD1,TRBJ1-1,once,CASINRGTEAFF,TGCGCCAGCATAAACAGGGGCACTGAAGCTTTCTTT
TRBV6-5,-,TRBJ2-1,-,CASSTDRSSYNEQFF,TGTGCCAGCAGTACGGACAGAAGCTCCTACAATGAGCAGTTCTTC
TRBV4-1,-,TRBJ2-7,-,CASSPRGAGGMENEQYF,TGCGCCAGCAGCCCCCGGGGGGCCGGCGGGATGGAAAACGAGCAGTACTTC
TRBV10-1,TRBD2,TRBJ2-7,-,CASSESFESAGGYEQYF,TGCGCCAGCAGTGAGTCTTTTGAGTCAGCGGGGGGGTACGAGCAGTACTTC
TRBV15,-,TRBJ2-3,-,CATSRAGRGVADTQYF,TGTGCCACCAGCAGAGCCGGCAGGGGAGTAGCAGATACGCAGTATTTT
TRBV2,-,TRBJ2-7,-,CASSGTLAYEQYF,TGTGCCAGCAGCGGGACTCTAGCATACGAGCAGTACTTC
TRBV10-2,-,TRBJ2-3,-,CASTEAISTDTQYF,TGCGCCAGCACCGAAGCGATCAGCACAGATACGCAGTATTTT
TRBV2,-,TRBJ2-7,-,CASLDRISYEQYF,TGTGCCAGCCTTGACAGGATTTCCTACGAGCAGTACTTC
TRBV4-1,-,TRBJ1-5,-,CASSQIQSGDQPQHF,TGCGCCAGCAGCCAAATTCAGTCCGGTGACCAGCCCCAGCATTTT